Presented here are 13 T cell receptor beta chains from one specimen sequenced in a study of T-cell reconstitution after alpha-beta-depleted transplantation in children. Construction of the TCRbeta library involved unique molecular identifiers. TCRdb ran MiXCR on the PCR reads and lists one entry per CDR3 protein. The table shows about 610,000 distinct CDR3 sequences, with about 10% occurring only once. Source: PBMCs from the stem cell graft donor, taken from the stem cell graft. All receptors come from a human donor who donated a stem cell graft to a child with acute myeloid leukemia.

V usage is TRBV9 and J usage is TRBJ2-3, with D unresolved. CDR1 is SGDLS, CDR2 YYNGEE, per germline. The CDR3 runs 12 residues. V was pared by 3 bases and J by 6 bases, with 8 bases between. CDR3 nucleotide sequence: TGTGCCAGCAGCGCCGTGGGGGATACGCAGTATTTT. This gives the protein CASSAVGDTQYF.

In its sample, this clonotype was seen a few times. The V call is TRBV2, the J call TRBJ2-1; weak D call: TRBD1 (6 bases). V was cut by 7 bases and J by 8 bases, with 12 bases left in between. CDR3 length: 12 residues. CDR1 and CDR2 (germline): SNHLY, FYNNEI. In nucleotides, the CDR3 is TGTGCCAGCATTTTTGGACAGTATGAGCAGTTCTTC. Translated, it gives CASIFGQYEQFF.

The genes are TRBV7-3 and TRBJ2-1; D remains ambiguous. Germline values: CDR1 SGHTA, CDR2 FQGTGA. The length of the CDR3 is 16 residues. V lost 0 bases and J lost 2, with 11 bases in between. The CDR3 reads CASSLTGGQAYNEQFF. The CDR3 DNA reads as TGTGCCAGCAGCTTAACGGGCGGCCAAGCCTACAATGAGCAGTTCTTC.

This clonotype was observed at least ten times. V and J are TRBV7-2 and TRBJ2-1; 9 nucleotides line up with TRBD1. CDR1 SGHTA and CDR2 FQGNSA come from the germline V gene. The CDR3 is 15 amino acids. With 3 bases clipped from V and 3 bases from J, the junction kept 3 bases outside the gene matches. In nucleotides, the CDR3 is TGTGCCAGCAGCTTCAGGACAGGGGACTACAATGAGCAGTTCTTC. Translated: CASSFRTGDYNEQFF.

This clonotype turned up a few times. The chain is built from TRBV2 and TRBJ2-1; D is tentatively TRBD1 or TRBD2 (6 bases each). CDR3 length: 12 amino acids. Trimming stripped 6 bases from V and 16 bases from J, with 19 bases between. CDR1 is SNHLY and CDR2 is FYNNEI in the germline V gene. The CDR3 region has the DNA TGTGCCAGCAGAAGGGGGGACTTAAGGAAATTCTTC. Protein sequence: CASRRGDLRKFF.

This clonotype has only a few counts. The chain employs TRBV7-2 and TRBJ1-3, with D tentatively TRBD1 (6 bases). The CDR3 is 13 residues long. From germline, CDR1 is SGHTA and CDR2 FQGNSA. Between the trimmed V and J ends, which lost 3 bases and 6 bases, there was a span of 9 bases. In DNA form, the CDR3 reads TGTGCCAGCAGCTTGAGACAGGAAAACACCATATATTTT. Translation: CASSLRQENTIYF.

This clonotype was seen ten or more times. The V gene is TRBV3-1, the J gene TRBJ2-1; TRBD1 matches at 9 bases. This CDR3 spans 16 amino acids. V trimming: 3 bases; J trimming: 6 bases; junction bases outside the gene matches: 9. Germline CDR1 and CDR2: LGHDT and YNNKEL (reference sequence). The CDR3 coding sequence is TGTGCCAGCAGCCATGTAGGGACAGGGTATACCAATGAGCAGTTCTTC. Translated, it gives CASSHVGTGYTNEQFF.

This clonotype appeared many times. The chain couples TRBV4-3 to TRBJ1-4, with D possibly being TRBD1 (6 bases). From germline, CDR1 is LGHNA and CDR2 YSLEER. This CDR3 spans 17 amino acids. The V end was cut by 0 bases, the J end by 3 bases, with 14 bases between. This chain's CDR3 is CASSQEADRKPNEKLFF. The DNA for the CDR3 is TGCGCCAGCAGCCAAGAAGCAGACAGGAAGCCTAATGAAAAACTGTTTTTT.

The V and J genes are TRBV5-1 and TRBJ2-7; D may be TRBD1 or TRBD2 (6 bases each). The germline CDR1 and CDR2 sequences are SGHRS and YFSETQ. V dropped 1 base and J dropped 2 bases, with 19 bases sitting between them. The CDR3 totals 17 residues. The CDR3 DNA follows: TGCGCCAGCAGCTTGACCTTCCCAGGGGAGGTAGCCTACGAGCAGTACTTC. This encodes CASSLTFPGEVAYEQYF.

The genes are TRBV5-6 and TRBJ2-1; 9 bases are a match to TRBD1. With 4 bases clipped from V and 7 bases from J, the junction kept 6 bases outside the gene matches. This CDR3 region has 14 residues. Per the germline V gene, CDR1 is SGHDT and CDR2 is YYEEEE. CDR3 sequence reads: CASSPGTGSNEQFF. In DNA form, the CDR3 reads TGTGCCAGCAGCCCCGGGACAGGGTCGAATGAGCAGTTCTTC.

This clonotype was counted at least ten times. The chain recombines TRBV29-1 with TRBJ2-7, with D perhaps matching TRBD1 or TRBD2 (5 bases each). CDR1 is SQVTM, CDR2 ANQGSEA, per germline. Trimming pared 5 bases from V and 5 bases from J, leaving 13 bases between. This CDR3 region has 12 residues. CDR3 sequence (DNA): TGCAGCGTTTCCCTCGGGGCGGACGAGCAGTACTTC. Protein sequence: CSVSLGADEQYF.

This clonotype was recorded at least ten times. The chain uses TRBV7-3 and TRBJ2-1; 7 positions match TRBD2. The germline CDR1 and CDR2 sequences are SGHTA and FQGTGA. The CDR3 totals 14 residues. The V gene end was trimmed by 7 bases and the J gene end by 5 bases; junction bases not matched to a gene: 8. The CDR3 reads CASTKWGGDNEQFF. In DNA, the CDR3 is TGTGCCAGCACCAAATGGGGGGGTGACAATGAGCAGTTCTTC.

This sequence joins TRBV29-1 and TRBJ2-7, with a possible D match to TRBD1 (6 bases). This CDR3 is built from 12 residues. Trimming took off 5 bases at V and 0 bases at J, with 8 bases between the two ends. The germline gives CDR1 SQVTM, CDR2 ANQGSEA. In nucleotides, the CDR3 is TGCAGCGTTCGACAGGACTCCTACGAGCAGTACTTC. It is translated as CSVRQDSYEQYF.